This is a list of T cell receptor beta chains from one sample in a study of OX40 agonist ivuxolimab in advanced cancers. Measured with immunoSEQ multiplex PCR; TCRdb has only the in-frame clones, and not every one. The sample gives about 15,000 clones, approximately 70% of which show up once; roughly 36% is in the top ten. The sample in question was CD4+ or CD8+ T cells sorted from blood, obtained in a trial of the OX40 agonist ivuxolimab. The receptors stem from an adult with an advanced solid tumor such as melanoma, head and neck, liver or kidney cancer. Both conserved end residues are part of each CDR3. A D gene is named only where the DNA matches it firmly. Part of the rows lack a size; the others show once, few, many or a class for expanded clones.

D,size,length,J,V,DNA,CDR3
TRBD1,-,13,TRBJ2-7,TRBV5-6,TGTGCCAGCAGCCTGCAGGGGGCGTACGAGCAGTACTTC,CASSLQGAYEQYF
-,-,15,TRBJ2-7,TRBV6-6,TGTGCCAGCAGTTACTCCGGGGCAGTCGCCTACGAGCAGTACTTC,CASSYSGAVAYEQYF
-,-,12,TRBJ2-7,TRBV28,TGTGCCAGCAGTTTCGACACCGCGTCGCAGTACTTC,CASSFDTASQYF
-,-,13,TRBJ2-1,TRBV11-2,TGTGCCAGCAGCAGAGACAGCTTCAATGAGCAGTTCTTC,CASSRDSFNEQFF
TRBD2,-,17,TRBJ2-1,TRBV7-7,TGTGCTAGCAGCCCCTATGGAGATAGCGGGAGGGGCGATGAGCAGTTCTTC,CASSPYGDSGRGDEQFF
-,-,13,TRBJ1-1,TRBV19,TGTGCCAGTAGTATGACTGATAACACTGAAGCTTTCTTT,CASSMTDNTEAFF
TRBD2,once,15,TRBJ2-1,TRBV29-1,TGCAGCGTTGAAGATAGCGGGAGGATCTACAATGAGCAGTTCTTC,CSVEDSGRIYNEQFF
TRBD2,-,15,TRBJ2-7,TRBV4-1,TGCGCCAGCAGCCCTCTAGCGGGAAGCTCCTACGAGCAGTACTTC,CASSPLAGSSYEQYF
-,-,16,TRBJ2-7,TRBV11-3,TGTGCCAGCAGCTTCATATGGGGGGAGATACGTAACGAGCAGTACTTC,CASSFIWGEIRNEQYF
TRBD2,-,15,TRBJ2-7,TRBV28,TGTGCCAGCAGTTTTGGACTAGCGGGAGCCTACGAGCAGTACTTC,CASSFGLAGAYEQYF
TRBD1,-,14,TRBJ2-7,TRBV19,TGTGCCAGTAGTATTGGTGGACAGGGCTACGAGCAGTACTTC,CASSIGGQGYEQYF
-,-,19,TRBJ1-3,TRBV5-4,TGTGCCAGCAGCTTGGAGGCTAATTCATCTGGGATCACTGGAAACACCATATATTTT,CASSLEANSSGITGNTIYF
TRBD2,-,15,TRBJ2-7,TRBV5-5,TGTGCCAGCAGTTTTGTAGCGGGCAGCTCCTACGAGCAGTACTTC,CASSFVAGSSYEQYF
-,-,14,TRBJ1-2,TRBV5-4,TGTGCCAGCAGCTTGCGGGGGACGAGCTATGGCTACACCTTC,CASSLRGTSYGYTF
-,-,11,TRBJ1-2,TRBV5-6,TGTGCCAGCAGCAGCCGGGGTGGCTACACCTTC,CASSSRGGYTF
-,-,15,TRBJ2-2,TRBV11-3,TGTGCCAGCAGCTCGTATCGGGAGAACACCGGGGAGCTGTTTTTT,CASSSYRENTGELFF
-,few,14,TRBJ2-1,TRBV4-1,TGCGCCAGCAGCCAAGCGGGCGTCGACAATGAGCAGTTCTTC,CASSQAGVDNEQFF
-,-,14,TRBJ2-7,TRBV27,TGTGCCAGCAGCCCTCTCGGACCGTTGAACGAGCAGTACTTC,CASSPLGPLNEQYF
TRBD1,-,16,TRBJ2-1,TRBV5-1,TGCGCCAGCAGCTTGGAGGGGACAGGGAACTACAATGAGCAGTTCTTC,CASSLEGTGNYNEQFF
TRBD1,once,17,TRBJ2-5,TRBV28,TGTGCCAGCAGCTCCCGGACAGGGGGCGGACTCCAAGAGACCCAGTACTTC,CASSSRTGGGLQETQYF
-,-,16,TRBJ2-2,TRBV4-1,TGCGCCAGCAGCCAAGATGACTCCTCGAACACCGGGGAGCTGTTTTTT,CASSQDDSSNTGELFF
-,-,16,TRBJ2-1,TRBV9,TGTGCCAGCAGCGAACCTGGGTTGGGGGACTACAATGAGCAGTTCTTC,CASSEPGLGDYNEQFF
TRBD1,-,15,TRBJ1-2,TRBV7-2,TGTGCCAGCAGCTTACAGGGGGCTGTTAATCAAGGCTACACCTTC,CASSLQGAVNQGYTF
-,-,14,TRBJ1-1,TRBV27,TGTGCCAGCAGTTTACTCGGGGAGTCCACTGAAGCTTTCTTT,CASSLLGESTEAFF
-,few,15,TRBJ1-1,TRBV9,TGTGCCAGCAGCGTAGATGGGGTAGGGCACACTGAAGCTTTCTTT,CASSVDGVGHTEAFF
-,-,15,TRBJ1-1,TRBV27,TGTGCCAGCAGTTCGTCGGCAGGGGTGAACACTGAAGCTTTCTTT,CASSSSAGVNTEAFF
-,many,14,TRBJ1-5,TRBV28,TGTGCCAGCAGTTTCATAGGGGAGGGTCAGCCCCAGCATTTT,CASSFIGEGQPQHF
-,-,15,TRBJ2-7,TRBV7-6,TGTGCCAGCAGCCAACGTGAAGGGATTGTCTCCGAGCAGTACTTC,CASSQREGIVSEQYF
TRBD1,-,17,TRBJ2-2,TRBV12-5,TGTGCTAGTGGTTTGGTACCGGACAGGGCGAACACCGGGGAGCTGTTTTTT,CASGLVPDRANTGELFF
-,-,13,TRBJ2-7,TRBV19,TGTGCCATTTCTTGGTCCCTCTCGGACGAGCAGTACTTC,CAISWSLSDEQYF
-,-,14,TRBJ2-2,TRBV11-3,TGTGCCAGCAGGCCCGGGGTTCACACCGGGGAGCTGTTTTTT,CASRPGVHTGELFF
-,-,14,TRBJ2-1,TRBV27,TGTGCCAGCAGTTTCGGGGGTAGTGGGAATGAGCAGTTCTTC,CASSFGGSGNEQFF
-,-,13,TRBJ2-1,TRBV7-9,TGTGCCAGCAGCTTTGGCGGGCCGGGTGAGCAGTTCTTC,CASSFGGPGEQFF
-,medium-sized,13,TRBJ1-2,TRBV6-5,TGTGCCAGCAGCGAAGACTGGGGCTATGGCTACACCTTC,CASSEDWGYGYTF
TRBD1,-,15,TRBJ2-3,TRBV4-1,TGCGCCAGCAGCCTCGGACAGGGGATGACAGATACGCAGTATTTT,CASSLGQGMTDTQYF
-,-,15,TRBJ1-5,TRBV30,TGTGCCTGGAGTGTAGATTTTGGGGCCCATCAGCCCCAGCATTTT,CAWSVDFGAHQPQHF
-,-,12,TRBJ1-1,TRBV10-1,TGCGCCAGGACCAAAGGTAACGCTGAAGCTTTCTTT,CARTKGNAEAFF
TRBD2,few,15,TRBJ2-1,TRBV5-4,TGTGCCAGCAGCCGGACGGCTAGCGGGGACAATGAGCAGTTCTTC,CASSRTASGDNEQFF
TRBD2,once,16,TRBJ2-7,TRBV7-2,TGTGCCAGCAGCTTACGACTAGCGGGATATGACTACGAGCAGTACTTC,CASSLRLAGYDYEQYF
-,-,14,TRBJ1-1,TRBV7-9,TGTGCCAGCAGCTTTCCCCGACCGAACACTGAAGCTTTCTTT,CASSFPRPNTEAFF
TRBD1,medium-sized,16,TRBJ1-2,TRBV7-9,TGTGCCAGCAGACCGACCCGGACAGGTGGAGACTATGGCTACACCTTC,CASRPTRTGGDYGYTF
TRBD1,-,16,TRBJ2-1,TRBV9,TGTGCCAGCAGCGTAGGAGGGACAGGAGATTACAATGAGCAGTTCTTC,CASSVGGTGDYNEQFF
TRBD1,-,15,TRBJ1-4,TRBV13,TGTGCCAGCAGCTCGAACAGGGGGCTGAGTGAAAAACTGTTTTTT,CASSSNRGLSEKLFF
-,-,15,TRBJ2-1,TRBV6-5,TGTGCCAGCAGTTCCGGGGGCCCATCTTTCTCAGAGCAGTTCTTC,CASSSGGPSFSEQFF
-,-,12,TRBJ2-5,TRBV5-6,TGTGCCAGCAGCTGGAATCAAGAGACCCAGTACTTC,CASSWNQETQYF
-,-,15,TRBJ2-7,TRBV7-6,TGTGCCAGCAGCTTAACAGGGAGCAGCTCCTACGAGCAGTACTTC,CASSLTGSSSYEQYF
-,once,16,TRBJ1-1,TRBV11-2,TGTGCCAGCAGCTTAGAGTGGGGGCTTGTGAACACTGAAGCTTTCTTT,CASSLEWGLVNTEAFF
-,-,16,TRBJ2-1,TRBV6-5,TGTGCCAGCAGTTACTCTTGGGGGTCGTCCTACAATGAGCAGTTCTTC,CASSYSWGSSYNEQFF